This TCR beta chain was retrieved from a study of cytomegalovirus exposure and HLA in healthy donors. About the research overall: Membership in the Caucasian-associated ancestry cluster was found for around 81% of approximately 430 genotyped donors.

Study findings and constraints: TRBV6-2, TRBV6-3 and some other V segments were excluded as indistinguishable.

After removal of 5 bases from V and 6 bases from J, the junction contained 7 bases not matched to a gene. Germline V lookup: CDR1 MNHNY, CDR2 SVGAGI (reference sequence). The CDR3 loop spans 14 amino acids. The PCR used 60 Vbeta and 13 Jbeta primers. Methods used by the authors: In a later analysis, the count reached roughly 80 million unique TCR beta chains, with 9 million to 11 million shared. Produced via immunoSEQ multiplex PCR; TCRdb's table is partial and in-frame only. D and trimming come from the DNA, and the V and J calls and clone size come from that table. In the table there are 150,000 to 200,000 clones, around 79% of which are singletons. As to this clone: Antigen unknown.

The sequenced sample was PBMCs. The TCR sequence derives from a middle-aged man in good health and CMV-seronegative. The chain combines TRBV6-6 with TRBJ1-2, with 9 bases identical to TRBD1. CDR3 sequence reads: CASSPAQGAHGYTF. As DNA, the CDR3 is TGTGCCAGCAGTCCCGCACAGGGGGCCCATGGCTACACCTTC.